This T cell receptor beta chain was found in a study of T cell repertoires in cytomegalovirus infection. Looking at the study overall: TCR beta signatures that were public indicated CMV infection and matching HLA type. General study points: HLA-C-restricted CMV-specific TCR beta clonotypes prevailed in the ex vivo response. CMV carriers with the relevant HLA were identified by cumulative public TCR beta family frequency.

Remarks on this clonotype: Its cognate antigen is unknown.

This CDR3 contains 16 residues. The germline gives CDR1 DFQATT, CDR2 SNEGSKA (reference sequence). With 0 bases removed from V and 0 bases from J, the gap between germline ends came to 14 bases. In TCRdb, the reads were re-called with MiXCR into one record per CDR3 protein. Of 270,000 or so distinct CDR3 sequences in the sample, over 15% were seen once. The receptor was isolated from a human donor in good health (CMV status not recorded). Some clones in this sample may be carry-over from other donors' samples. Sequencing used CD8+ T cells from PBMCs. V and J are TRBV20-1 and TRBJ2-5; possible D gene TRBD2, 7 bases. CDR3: CSARDSWRGHQETQYF. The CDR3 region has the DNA TGCAGTGCTAGAGATAGCTGGCGGGGGCACCAAGAGACCCAGTACTTC.